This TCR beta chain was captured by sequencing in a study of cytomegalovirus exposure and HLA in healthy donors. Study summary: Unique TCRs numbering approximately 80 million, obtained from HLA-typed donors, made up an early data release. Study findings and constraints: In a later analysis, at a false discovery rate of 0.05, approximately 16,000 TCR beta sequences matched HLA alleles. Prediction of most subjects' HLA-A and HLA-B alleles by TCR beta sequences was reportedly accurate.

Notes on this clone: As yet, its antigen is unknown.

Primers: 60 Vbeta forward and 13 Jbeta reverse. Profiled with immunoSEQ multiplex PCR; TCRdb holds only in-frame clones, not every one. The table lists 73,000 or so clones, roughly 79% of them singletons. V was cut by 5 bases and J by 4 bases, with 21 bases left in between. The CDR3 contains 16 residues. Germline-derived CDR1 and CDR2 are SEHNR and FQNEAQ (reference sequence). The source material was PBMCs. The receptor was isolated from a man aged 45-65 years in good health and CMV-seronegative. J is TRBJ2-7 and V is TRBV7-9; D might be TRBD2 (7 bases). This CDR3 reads CASSTQRGVTGYEQYF. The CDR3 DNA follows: TGTGCCAGCAGCACACAACGGGGGGTAACAGGGTACGAGCAGTACTTC. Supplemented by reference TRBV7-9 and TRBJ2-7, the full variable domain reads DTGVSQNPRHKITKRGQNVTFRCDPISEHNRLYWYRQTLGQGPEFLTYFQNEAQLEKSRLLSDRFSAERPKGSFSTLEIQRTEQGDSAMYLCASSTQRGVTGYEQYFGPGTRLTVT.